This T cell receptor beta chain was documented in a study of cytotoxic CD8 clonotypes in ibrutinib-treated CLL. The protocol was immunoSEQ multiplex PCR, while the TCRdb copy is restricted to in-frame clones and leaves out a portion. Of roughly 170,000 clones in the sample, 84% were seen once. Extraction of 1.5 to 2.5 micrograms of genomic DNA from cryopreserved PBMCs supplied material for TCR beta libraries. Notes on the study in general: Few clonotypes were public, and these shrank or held steady under treatment. A difference in sampling times existed between sustained-remission and progressing patients. Clonality was higher at ibrutinib response and returned toward baseline at progression.

Trimming removed 1 base from V and 10 bases from J; junction bases left unmatched: 22. This CDR3 spans 19 amino acids. Germline loops: CDR1 MGHRA, CDR2 YSYEKL. Concerning this clone: Its antigen is still unknown.

The sequencing used PBMCs, collected after 24 months of ibrutinib treatment. The genes are TRBV4-1 and TRBJ2-1; TRBD2 agrees at 7 bases. The TCR originated in a human donor with chronic lymphocytic leukemia. The CDR3 loop reads CASSQAPPRVRDYPREQFF. As DNA, the CDR3 is TGCGCCAGCAGCCAAGCACCCCCCAGAGTACGGGACTACCCGCGGGAGCAGTTCTTC.